The clone carrying this T cell receptor (beta chain) was observed a few times. What it binds is unknown. This entry is derived from a study of CD8 T cells in ankylosing spondylitis. Points from the study as a whole: Typical of ankylosing spondylitis blood, it appeared, was a TCR beta motif of eight highly homologous variants. According to the report, clones linked to the disease were significantly enriched in matched synovial fluid samples taken from ankylosing spondylitis patients.

After removal of 6 bases from V and 7 bases from J, the junction contained 13 bases not matched to a gene. This CDR3 has 14 amino acids. Germline lookup yields CDR1 DFQATT and CDR2 SNEGSKA (reference sequence). Using quantitative 5'-RACE with molecular barcodes, the authors made TCR beta libraries. TCRdb analysed the 5' RACE reads with MiXCR anew, one entry per CDR3 protein. The sample records 250,000 to 350,000 distinct CDR3 sequences, 8% being singletons. The genes are TRBV20-1 and TRBJ1-1; 8 bases fit TRBD1. Sequencing input: blood, either unsorted or a sorted T cell fraction (not recorded which). The receptor was isolated from a male donor with ankylosing spondylitis. The CDR3 loop reads CSADRTGNLVEAFF. The CDR3 nucleotides are TGCAGTGCAGACAGGACAGGGAATCTTGTTGAAGCTTTCTTT.